What follows is one T cell receptor beta chain and its context. Its antigen is undetermined. Method: immunoSEQ multiplex PCR; TCRdb's copy keeps in-frame clones and lacks some. Found here are tens of thousands of clones, roughly 96% of them singletons; the top ten hold 0.35%. This entry is derived from a study of regulatory and conventional T cells in RAG deficiency. Study-level results: Patient subsets had shorter CDR3s; Omenn Treg-Tconv overlap exceeded 80%. Omenn CD25-high CD127-low cells may be activated cells, not true Tregs. Other subsets showed 8.5 to 10-fold reductions, but Treg unique TCR beta sequences fell about 92-fold in these patients. RAG-deficient patients showed markedly lower Shannon entropy and higher Simpson indices than control T-cell subsets.

Blood CD4+ CD25-low CD127-high conventional T cells supplied the genomic DNA template. This CDR3 is 16 amino acids long. Germline lookup yields CDR1 MNHEY and CDR2 SMNVEV (reference sequence). The V segment lost 5 bases and the J segment 6 bases; nucleotides outside the gene matches: 11. The sample was also linked to a second study, of regulatory T cells. That paper notes: The primer mix had 52 TRBV and 13 TRBJ primers.

The chain couples TRBV27 to TRBJ1-4, with 8 positions matching TRBD1. The sample consisted of CD25- CD4+ T cells sorted from blood. This clonotype was obtained from a human donor in good health. CDR3 in DNA: TGTGCCAGCAGTCTCGGGTGGGGACAGGCTGATGAAAAACTGTTTTTT. It is translated as CASSLGWGQADEKLFF. The full variable domain, with the rest looked up from reference TRBV27 and TRBJ1-4, is EAQVTQNPRYLITVTGKKLTVTCSQNMNHEYMSWYRQDPGLGLRQIYYSMNVEVTDKGDVPEGYKVSRKEKRNFPLILESPSPNQTSLYFCASSLGWGQADEKLFFGSGTQLSVL.